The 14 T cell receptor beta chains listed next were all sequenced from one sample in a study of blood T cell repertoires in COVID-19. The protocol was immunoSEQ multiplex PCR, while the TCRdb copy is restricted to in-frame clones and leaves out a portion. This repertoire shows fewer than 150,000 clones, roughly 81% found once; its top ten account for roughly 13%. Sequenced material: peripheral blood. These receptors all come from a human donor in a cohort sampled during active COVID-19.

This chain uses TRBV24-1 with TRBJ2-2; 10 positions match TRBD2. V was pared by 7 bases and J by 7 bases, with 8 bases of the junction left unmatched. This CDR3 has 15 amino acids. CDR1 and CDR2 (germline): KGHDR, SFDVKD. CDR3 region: CATRPLAGVVGELFF. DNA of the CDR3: TGTGCCACCAGACCTCTAGCGGGGGTAGTCGGGGAGCTGTTTTTT.

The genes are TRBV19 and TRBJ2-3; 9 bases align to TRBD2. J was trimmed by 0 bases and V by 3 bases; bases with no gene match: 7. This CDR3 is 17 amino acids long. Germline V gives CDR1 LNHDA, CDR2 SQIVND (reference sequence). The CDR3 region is CASSILSGGTSTDTQYF. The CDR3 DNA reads TGTGCCAGTAGTATCCTAAGCGGGGGGACTAGCACAGATACGCAGTATTTT.

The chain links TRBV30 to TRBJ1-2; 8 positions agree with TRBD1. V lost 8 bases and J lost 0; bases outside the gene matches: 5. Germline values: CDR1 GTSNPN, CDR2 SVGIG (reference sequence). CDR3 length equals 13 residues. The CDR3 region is CAGRQGSNYGYTF. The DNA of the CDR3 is TGTGCCGGTAGACAGGGGTCTAACTATGGCTACACCTTC.

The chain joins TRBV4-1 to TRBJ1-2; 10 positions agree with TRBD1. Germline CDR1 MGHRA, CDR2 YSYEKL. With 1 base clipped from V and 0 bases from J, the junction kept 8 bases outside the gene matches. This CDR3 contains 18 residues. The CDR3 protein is CASSQGDGTGDSNYGYTF. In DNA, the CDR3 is TGCGCCAGCAGCCAAGGTGATGGGACAGGGGATTCTAACTATGGCTACACCTTC.

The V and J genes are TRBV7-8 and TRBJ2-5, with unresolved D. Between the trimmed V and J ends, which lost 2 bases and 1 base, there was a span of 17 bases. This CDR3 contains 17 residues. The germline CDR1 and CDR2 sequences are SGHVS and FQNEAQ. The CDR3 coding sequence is TGTGCCAGCAGCTTATTGAGAGGCCCAGTGGTCCAAGAGACCCAGTACTTC. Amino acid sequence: CASSLLRGPVVQETQYF.

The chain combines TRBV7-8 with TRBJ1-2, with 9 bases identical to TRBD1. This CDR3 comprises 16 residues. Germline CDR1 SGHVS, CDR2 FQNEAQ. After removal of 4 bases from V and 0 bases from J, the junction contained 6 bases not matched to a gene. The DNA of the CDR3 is TGTGCCAGCAGCTACCTGGGACAGGGTGCTAACTATGGCTACACCTTC. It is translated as CASSYLGQGANYGYTF.

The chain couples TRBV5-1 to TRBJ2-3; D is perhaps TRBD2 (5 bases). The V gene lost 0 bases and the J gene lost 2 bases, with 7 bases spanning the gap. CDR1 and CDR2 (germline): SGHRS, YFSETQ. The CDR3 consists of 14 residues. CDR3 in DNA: TGCGCCAGCAGCTTGGGAGGGTACACAGATACGCAGTATTTT. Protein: CASSLGGYTDTQYF.

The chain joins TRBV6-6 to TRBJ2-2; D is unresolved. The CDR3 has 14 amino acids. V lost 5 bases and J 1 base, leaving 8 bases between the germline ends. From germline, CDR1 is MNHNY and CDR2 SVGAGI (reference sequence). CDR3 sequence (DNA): TGTGCCAGCAGTCCCCCAGGGAACACCGGGGAGCTGTTTTTT. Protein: CASSPPGNTGELFF.

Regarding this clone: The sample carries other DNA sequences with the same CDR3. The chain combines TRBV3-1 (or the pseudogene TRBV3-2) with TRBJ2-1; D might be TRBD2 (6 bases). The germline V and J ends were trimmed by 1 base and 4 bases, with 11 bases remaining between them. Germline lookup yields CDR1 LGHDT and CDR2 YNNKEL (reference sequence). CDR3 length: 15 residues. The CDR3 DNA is TGTGCCAGCAGCCAAGGTTGGCGGGGATACAATGAGCAGTTCTTC. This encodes CASSQGWRGYNEQFF.

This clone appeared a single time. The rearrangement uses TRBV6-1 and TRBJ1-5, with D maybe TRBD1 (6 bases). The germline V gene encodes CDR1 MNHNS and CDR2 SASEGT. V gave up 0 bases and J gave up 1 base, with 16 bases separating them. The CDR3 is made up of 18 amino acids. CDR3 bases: TGTGCCAGCAGTGAAGCGCTGGGGGGGGGCGCGAGCAATCAGCCCCAGCATTTT. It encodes CASSEALGGGASNQPQHF.

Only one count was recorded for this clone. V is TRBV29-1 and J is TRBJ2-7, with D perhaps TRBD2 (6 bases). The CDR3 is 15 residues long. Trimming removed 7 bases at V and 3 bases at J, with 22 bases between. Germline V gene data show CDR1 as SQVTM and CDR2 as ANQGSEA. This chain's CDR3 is CSALRRGGKIYEQYF. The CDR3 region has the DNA TGCAGCGCCCTGAGGCGGGGAGGAAAGATCTACGAGCAGTACTTC.

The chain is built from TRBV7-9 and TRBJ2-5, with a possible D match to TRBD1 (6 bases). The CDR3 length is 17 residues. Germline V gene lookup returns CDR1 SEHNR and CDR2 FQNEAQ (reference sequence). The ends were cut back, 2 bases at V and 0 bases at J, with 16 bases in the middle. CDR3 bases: TGTGCCAGCAGCTTATCTCCGGGACAAGAGTACCAAGAGACCCAGTACTTC. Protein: CASSLSPGQEYQETQYF.

The DNA for the CDR3 is TGTGCCAGCAGCCAAGGCGAATACGAGCAGTACTTC. Translation: CASSQGEYEQYF. V and J are TRBV4-2 and TRBJ2-7, with D hard to call. The germline V gene encodes CDR1 LGHNA and CDR2 YNFKEQ. The CDR3 consists of 12 residues. Trimming removed 1 base from V and 4 bases from J, with 5 bases in between.

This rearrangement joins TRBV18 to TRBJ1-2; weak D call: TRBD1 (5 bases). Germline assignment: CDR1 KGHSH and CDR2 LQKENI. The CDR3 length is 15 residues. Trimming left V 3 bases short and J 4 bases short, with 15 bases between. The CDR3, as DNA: TGTGCCAGCTCACCCCCGGGCAGGGTTGCCTATGGCTACACCTTC. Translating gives CASSPPGRVAYGYTF.